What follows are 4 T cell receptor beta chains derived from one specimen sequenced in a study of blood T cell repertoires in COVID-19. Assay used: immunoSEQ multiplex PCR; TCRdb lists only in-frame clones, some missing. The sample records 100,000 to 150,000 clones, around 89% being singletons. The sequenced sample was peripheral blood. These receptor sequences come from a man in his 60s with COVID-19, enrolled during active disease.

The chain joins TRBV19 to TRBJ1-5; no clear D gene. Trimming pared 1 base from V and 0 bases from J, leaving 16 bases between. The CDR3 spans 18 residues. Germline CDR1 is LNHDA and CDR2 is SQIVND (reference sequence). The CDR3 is CASSIVPPGVISNQPQHF. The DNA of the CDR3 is TGTGCCAGTAGTATAGTGCCCCCAGGTGTAATTAGCAATCAGCCCCAGCATTTT.

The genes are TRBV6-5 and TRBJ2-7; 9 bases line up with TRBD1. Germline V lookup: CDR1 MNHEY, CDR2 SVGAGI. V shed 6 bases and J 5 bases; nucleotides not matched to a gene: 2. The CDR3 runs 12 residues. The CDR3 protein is CASRRTGDEQYF. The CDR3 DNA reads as TGTGCCAGCAGGCGGACAGGGGACGAGCAGTACTTC.

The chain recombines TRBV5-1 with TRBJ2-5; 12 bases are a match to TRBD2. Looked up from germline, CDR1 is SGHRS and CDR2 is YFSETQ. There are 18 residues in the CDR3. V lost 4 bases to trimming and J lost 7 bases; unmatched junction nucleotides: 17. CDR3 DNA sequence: TGCGCCAGCAGCCAGACCCGGGGACTAGCGGGTTCCACCGGGACCCAGTACTTC. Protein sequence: CASSQTRGLAGSTGTQYF. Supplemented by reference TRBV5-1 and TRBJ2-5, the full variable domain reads KAGVTQTPRYLIKTRGQQVTLSCSPISGHRSVSWYQQTPGQGLQFLFEYFSETQRNKGNFPGRFSGRQFSNSRSEMNVSTLELGDSALYLCASSQTRGLAGSTGTQYFGPGTRLLVL.

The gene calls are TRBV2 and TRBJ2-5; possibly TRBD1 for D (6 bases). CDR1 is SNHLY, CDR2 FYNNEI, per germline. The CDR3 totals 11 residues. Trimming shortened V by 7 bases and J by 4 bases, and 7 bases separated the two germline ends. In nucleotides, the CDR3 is TGTGCCAGCACCAGGGGAGAGACCCAGTACTTC. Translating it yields CASTRGETQYF.